This T cell receptor beta chain was recorded in a study of T cells after yellow fever vaccination. In this sample, this clonotype turned up a few times. Its antigen remains unidentified. Study-wide results and caveats: By day 5 rather than day 15, the secondary response had peaked, though it was weaker. Clonotypes appearing in both CD4 and CD8 compartments existed, and their share was small.

Production of TCR cDNA was by 5'RACE template switching, which also added a universal primer site and UMIs. MiXCR was run by TCRdb on the 5' RACE reads, yielding one entry per CDR3 protein. The table has 200,000 to 300,000 distinct CDR3 sequences, under 15% seen once. CDR1 is LNHDA and CDR2 is SQIVND in the germline V gene (reference sequence). V was trimmed by 6 bases and J by 2 bases, leaving 17 bases between them. The CDR3 runs to 15 residues. The chain joins TRBV19 to TRBJ2-7; D may match TRBD1 or TRBD2 (5 bases each). This TCR derives from a man younger than 45 who received the YFV17D yellow fever vaccine. Sequences were derived from CD4+ T cells sorted from PBMCs, sampled 45 days after the yellow fever booster vaccination. In nucleotides, the CDR3 is TGTGCCAGTAGCAAAAGGGACCTCGTCACCTACGAGCAGTACTTC. This sequence encodes CASSKRDLVTYEQYF. The variable domain in full, completed from reference TRBV19 and TRBJ2-7, reads DGGITQSPKYLFRKEGQNVTLSCEQNLNHDAMYWYRQDPGQGLRLIYYSQIVNDFQKGDIAEGYSVSREKKESFPLTVTSAQKNPTAFYLCASSKRDLVTYEQYFGPGTRLTVT.